Listed below are T cell receptor beta chains from one sample, sequenced in a study of T cell repertoires in breast cancer. TCRdb ran MiXCR on the emulsion pairing reads and lists one entry per CDR3 protein. The sample has roughly 150 distinct CDR3 sequences; 44% are singletons. Source material: CD8+ T cells. The source is a pool of human donors with breast cancer or a healthy control (not recorded which). The conserved cysteine and the conserved F or W are not part of the CDR3 here.

v_call cdr3_aa
TRBV5-3 ASSFGGDKVF
TRBV7-9 DSSPRAKNGELF
TRBV7-3 ASSLGQGANIQY
TRBV7-6 ASSLRRSTEVF
TRBV7-6 ASSAPTANEKLF
TRBV7-6 AVSPGSGANVLT
TRBV28 ASLTRYGEQY
TRBV7-2 ASSPRTGYEQY
TRBV6-1 ASSYSEGSVD
TRBV5-5 ASSSRKTQY
TRBV7-6 ASSSDSGANALT
TRBV7-2 ASSNPDRPHDEQF
TRBV26 ATHSWYTEAF
TRBV7-6 ASCLGRSTEVF
TRBV7-9 ASSFGARDSYEQY
TRBV7-3 ASSFNGGFGYT
TRBV6-6 ASSYSSGANVLT
TRBV7-9 ASSQRAKTGEFF
TRBV6-8 ASSPRTGGSYGYT
TRBV6-2/TRBV6-3 ASMGHGYS
TRBV7-6 SSSLSRCTEAF
TRBV6-1 ASRPLATKETQY
TRBV7-9 DSSPRANIWELF
TRBV6-1 ASNGRAINNEQF
TRBV10-1 ASSADRSELF
TRBV28 ATFSGNSEAF
TRBV6-5 ASNGRTINNEQF
TRBV10-3 AITGGAAGANVLT